The 29 T cell receptor beta chains below come from one sample, sequenced in a study of T cell responses to AZD1222 COVID-19 vaccine. Assay used: immunoSEQ multiplex PCR; TCRdb lists only in-frame clones, some missing. The sample carries about 120,000 clones, 90% recorded once. Sequenced here: peripheral blood, sampled on day 0 of MenACWY control vaccination. These receptors all come from an adult in good health.

This rearrangement joins TRBV9 to TRBJ2-2, with 7 bases matching TRBD1. Germline CDR1 reads SGDLS; CDR2 reads YYNGEE. J gave up 2 bases and V 3 bases, and 10 bases lay outside the gene matches. This CDR3 region has 17 residues. CDR3 sequence (DNA): TGTGCCAGCAGCGGATTCTGGCGACAGGGCAACACCGGGGAGCTGTTTTTT. This sequence encodes CASSGFWRQGNTGELFF.

J is TRBJ1-5 and V is TRBV19; weak D call: TRBD1 (5 bases). Trimming cost V 1 base and J 0 bases, with 7 bases left between them. The germline gives CDR1 LNHDA, CDR2 SQIVND (reference sequence). CDR3 size: 15 residues. The CDR3 DNA follows: TGTGCCAGTAGTATAGGAGGACATAGCAATCAGCCCCAGCATTTT. This codes for CASSIGGHSNQPQHF.

This chain joins TRBV7-7 and TRBJ1-1; TRBD1 might be the D (6 bases). V shed 5 bases and J shed 1 base, with 8 bases lying between them. The CDR3 has 13 residues. CDR1 and CDR2 from the germline V gene are SSHAT and FNYEAQ (reference sequence). CDR3 in amino acids: CASSLDRNTEAFF. For the CDR3, the DNA is TGTGCCAGCAGCCTGGACAGGAACACTGAAGCTTTCTTT.

This chain uses TRBV6-4 with TRBJ2-1, with 10 bases that match TRBD2. Per germline, CDR1 MRHNA and CDR2 SNTAGT. J lost 5 bases, V lost 0 bases, and 7 bases had no gene match. The length of the CDR3 is 17 residues. CDR3 nucleotide sequence: TGTGCCAGCAGTGACTCGATTCTAGCGGGAGCCCACAATGAGCAGTTCTTC. It codes for CASSDSILAGAHNEQFF.

This chain uses TRBV7-9 with TRBJ1-1; D remains ambiguous. Trimming stripped 5 bases from V and 0 bases from J, with 13 bases between. This CDR3 spans 15 amino acids. From germline, CDR1 is SEHNR and CDR2 FQNEAQ (reference sequence). The CDR3 nucleotides read TGTGCCAGCAGCCCCAGTGGTAGTATGAACACTGAAGCTTTCTTT. This sequence encodes CASSPSGSMNTEAFF.

This clone has more than one count but fewer than ten. This rearrangement joins TRBV15 to TRBJ2-1; 10 nucleotides match TRBD1. The CDR3 has 16 amino acids. Germline V gives CDR1 LNHNV, CDR2 YYDKDF (reference sequence). After removal of 4 bases from V and 2 bases from J, the junction contained 5 bases not matched to a gene. The CDR3 DNA is TGTGCCACCAGCACCAGGACAGGGGGAACCTACAATGAGCAGTTCTTC. This encodes CATSTRTGGTYNEQFF.

The genes are TRBV5-5 and TRBJ2-7; D is unresolved. Germline values: CDR1 SGHKS, CDR2 YYEKEE (reference sequence). This CDR3 spans 12 amino acids. The V and J ends lost 0 bases and 3 bases respectively, with 4 bases between them. CDR3 in DNA: TGTGCCAGCAGCTTGGAAAGCTACGAGCAGTACTTC. Protein product: CASSLESYEQYF.

This clone was detected only once. This CDR3 reads CASNRRQGQETQYF. The CDR3 DNA is TGTGCCAGCAACAGAAGACAGGGGCAAGAGACCCAGTACTTC. This chain links TRBV13 with TRBJ2-5, with 8 bases identical to TRBD1. Germline loops: CDR1 PRHDT, CDR2 FYEKMQ (reference sequence). The V and J ends lost 7 bases and 2 bases, in that order; junction bases with no gene match: 6. There are 14 residues in the CDR3. The entire variable domain, with the rest obtained from reference TRBV13 and TRBJ2-5, is as follows: AAGVIQSPRHLIKEKRETATLKCYPIPRHDTVYWYQQGPGQDPQFLISFYEKMQSDKGSIPDRFSAQQFSDYHSELNMSSLELGDSALYFCASNRRQGQETQYFGPGTRLLVL.

The chain couples TRBV19 to TRBJ2-3; the match to TRBD2 covers 9 bases. With V trimmed by 5 bases and J by 5 bases, 11 bases remained unmatched. The CDR3 totals 16 residues. From germline, CDR1 is LNHDA and CDR2 SQIVND (reference sequence). This CDR3 is CASSPSTSGTQDTQYF. The CDR3 DNA reads as TGTGCCAGTAGTCCCTCGACTAGCGGAACCCAAGATACGCAGTATTTT.

This clone occurred once. The chain has TRBV27 and TRBJ2-3; possibly TRBD2 for D (6 bases). The CDR3 covers 16 residues. Germline V gene lookup returns CDR1 MNHEY and CDR2 SMNVEV (reference sequence). V dropped 4 bases and J dropped 2 bases, with 16 bases sitting between them. CDR3 nucleotide sequence: TGTGCCAGCAGTTCCTTCAGGCAGGGACTCACAGATACGCAGTATTTT. Translating gives CASSSFRQGLTDTQYF.

V is TRBV6-6 and J is TRBJ1-2, with 7 bases lining up with TRBD1. The V and J ends lost 5 bases and 0 bases, in that order; junction bases with no gene match: 6. Germline CDR1 and CDR2: MNHNY and SVGAGI (reference sequence). CDR3 length: 15 residues. CDR3 amino acids: CASSKGQVSNYGYTF. The CDR3 nucleotides are TGTGCCAGCAGTAAAGGACAGGTTTCTAACTATGGCTACACCTTC.

The V call is TRBV2, the J call TRBJ1-1; D not resolved. Germline values: CDR1 SNHLY, CDR2 FYNNEI. CDR3 length: 15 amino acids. Trimming removed 2 bases from V and 3 bases from J, with 13 bases in between. Here the CDR3 reads CASSEYLMGYTEAFF. CDR3 sequence (DNA): TGTGCCAGCAGTGAATATCTAATGGGGTACACTGAAGCTTTCTTT.

The J gene is TRBJ1-2, the V gene TRBV10-1, with no clear D. V gave up 7 bases and J gave up 2 bases, with 20 bases separating them. Per the germline V gene, CDR1 is WNHNN and CDR2 is SYGVQD (reference sequence). CDR3 length: 16 residues. The CDR3 nucleotides read TGCGCCAGCACTATACAGTCTAACCAGAAGAACTATGGCTACACCTTC. The encoded protein is CASTIQSNQKNYGYTF.

The chain recombines TRBV5-1 with TRBJ1-2, with 7 bases fitting TRBD1. This CDR3 has 14 residues. The germline CDR1 and CDR2 sequences are SGHRS and YFSETQ. V lost 1 base and J lost 4; bases outside the gene matches: 4. CDR3 sequence (DNA): TGCGCCAGCAGCTTGTCGGGACAGATCTATGGCTACACCTTC. Residues: CASSLSGQIYGYTF.

The gene calls are TRBV11-2 and TRBJ2-3, with TRBD1 matching 7 bases. Germline-derived CDR1 and CDR2 are SGHAT and FQNNGV. V lost 5 bases, J lost 0 bases, and 11 bases stayed unmatched. The CDR3 extends over 17 amino acids. The CDR3 is CASSPSRGQPSTDTQYF. For the CDR3, the DNA is TGTGCCAGCAGCCCCTCCCGGGGACAGCCTAGCACAGATACGCAGTATTTT.

V gene TRBV28 combines with J gene TRBJ2-3; 11 bases are a match to TRBD2. With 1 base clipped from V and 0 bases from J, the junction kept 9 bases outside the gene matches. The germline V gene encodes CDR1 MDHEN and CDR2 SYDVKM. CDR3 size: 19 residues. The CDR3: CASSLSRRLAGSSTDTQYF. The DNA for the CDR3 is TGTGCCAGCAGTTTATCCCGTCGACTAGCGGGGTCTAGCACAGATACGCAGTATTTT.

The chain is built from TRBV3-1 (or the pseudogene TRBV3-2) and TRBJ2-5, with 11 bases matching TRBD1. Trimming cost V 1 base and J 4 bases; bases outside gene matches: 11. Looked up from germline, CDR1 is LGHDT and CDR2 is YNNKEL (reference sequence). This CDR3 is built from 18 residues. The DNA of the CDR3 is TGTGCCAGCAGCCAAGGGATCCCCGGGACAGGGGGACGAGAGACCCAGTACTTC. Its protein product is CASSQGIPGTGGRETQYF.

This chain joins TRBV6-5 and TRBJ2-2; D unclear. The CDR3 covers 14 residues. Trimming stripped 0 bases from V and 1 base from J, with 3 bases between. Per germline, CDR1 MNHEY and CDR2 SVGAGI. DNA for the CDR3: TGTGCCAGCAGTTACTCAGGGAACACCGGGGAGCTGTTTTTT. It encodes CASSYSGNTGELFF.

V and J are TRBV28 and TRBJ2-6; no clear D. This CDR3 region has 16 residues. Germline V gene sequence: CDR1 MDHEN, CDR2 SYDVKM. Trimming took 2 bases from V and 1 from J, leaving 9 bases between them. CDR3 region: CASSLMGISGANVLTF. The CDR3 coding sequence is TGTGCCAGCAGTTTAATGGGAATATCTGGGGCCAACGTCCTGACTTTC.

The chain combines TRBV29-1 with TRBJ1-3; D is perhaps TRBD1 (5 bases). V lost 0 bases and J lost 0, with 6 bases in between. This CDR3 has 14 residues. Germline V gene sequence: CDR1 SQVTM, CDR2 ANQGSEA. CDR3 nucleotides: TGCAGCGTTGAAGACAGGGACTCTGGAAACACCATATATTTT. Translated, it gives CSVEDRDSGNTIYF.

The rearrangement joins TRBV24-1 to TRBJ2-5; 10 positions match TRBD2. Per germline, CDR1 KGHDR and CDR2 SFDVKD. V lost 4 bases, J lost 4 bases, and 11 bases stayed unmatched. CDR3 length equals 17 residues. Here the CDR3 DNA reads TGTGCCACCAGTGAAGGCTTCCTAGCGGGGGAGGGAGAGACCCAGTACTTC. Translated: CATSEGFLAGEGETQYF.

This rearrangement joins TRBV9 to TRBJ2-5; 12 positions agree with TRBD1. The CDR3 spans 16 residues. In germline, CDR1 is SGDLS, CDR2 YYNGEE. Germline trimming cut 2 bases from V and 1 base from J; bases unmatched to any gene: 3. CDR3 amino acids: CASSVGTGGGQETQYF. The CDR3 coding sequence is TGTGCCAGCAGCGTCGGGACAGGGGGCGGCCAAGAGACCCAGTACTTC.

V is TRBV11-3 and J is TRBJ2-1, with D uncertain. This CDR3 spans 17 amino acids. Trimming cost V 0 bases and J 3 bases, with 15 bases left between them. Germline values: CDR1 SGHNT, CDR2 YENEEA. CDR3 sequence: CASSLDGRPPSYNEQFF. DNA of the CDR3: TGTGCCAGCAGCTTAGACGGCAGGCCGCCGAGCTACAATGAGCAGTTCTTC.

The V gene is TRBV6-5, the J gene TRBJ1-6; D is ambiguous. V was trimmed by 2 bases and J by 8 bases, leaving 7 bases between them. The CDR3 has 13 amino acids. In germline, CDR1 is MNHEY, CDR2 SVGAGI. The DNA of the CDR3 is TGTGCCAGCAGTTACAGAGAAGATTCACCCCTCCACTTT. Translated: CASSYREDSPLHF.

The chain combines TRBV28 with TRBJ2-7; possibly TRBD1 or TRBD2 for D (6 bases each). Germline assignment: CDR1 MDHEN and CDR2 SYDVKM. The CDR3 length is 13 residues. Trimming left V 6 bases short and J 4 bases short, with 13 bases between. For the CDR3, the DNA is TGTGCCAGCAGAGTTACAGGGACTTACGAGCAGTACGTC. As protein: CASRVTGTYEQYV.

This chain joins TRBV12-3 or TRBV12-4 and TRBJ2-1; possibly TRBD1 for D (6 bases). The CDR3 has 13 residues. V was trimmed by 0 bases and J by 8 bases, leaving 8 bases between them. The CDR3 DNA sequence: TGTGCCAGCAGTTTAGCAGAGGGGGATGAGCAGTTCTTC. Protein product: CASSLAEGDEQFF.

This clone was observed once. V is TRBV5-5 and J is TRBJ2-7; tentatively, D is TRBD2 (6 bases). CDR3 length equals 15 residues. Germline assignment: CDR1 SGHKS and CDR2 YYEKEE (reference sequence). V lost 4 bases and J lost 3, with 17 bases in between. The CDR3 loop reads CASSGDLVPLYEQYF. CDR3 sequence (DNA): TGTGCCAGCAGCGGGGACTTGGTCCCCCTCTACGAGCAGTACTTC.

The V call is TRBV3-1 (or the pseudogene TRBV3-2), the J call TRBJ2-2, with a weak D call TRBD1 (5 bases). Trimming shortened V by 2 bases and J by 7 bases, and 14 bases separated the two germline ends. Germline assignment: CDR1 LGHDT and CDR2 YNNKEL (reference sequence). The CDR3 runs to 15 residues. CDR3 residues: CASSQSLGAHGELFF. DNA for the CDR3: TGTGCCAGCAGCCAATCCTTAGGGGCCCACGGGGAGCTGTTTTTT.

This clone showed up just a few times. J is TRBJ1-2 and V is TRBV5-1, with D hard to call. Looked up from germline, CDR1 is SGHRS and CDR2 is YFSETQ. The CDR3 runs to 14 residues. Trimming cost V 1 base and J 8 bases, with 15 bases left between them. The CDR3 here is CASSLWTESGGYTF. CDR3 nucleotide sequence: TGCGCCAGCAGCTTGTGGACGGAATCGGGGGGCTACACCTTC. The whole variable domain, remainder taken from reference TRBV5-1 and TRBJ1-2, is KAGVTQTPRYLIKTRGQQVTLSCSPISGHRSVSWYQQTPGQGLQFLFEYFSETQRNKGNFPGRFSGRQFSNSRSEMNVSTLELGDSALYLCASSLWTESGGYTFGSGTRLTVV.